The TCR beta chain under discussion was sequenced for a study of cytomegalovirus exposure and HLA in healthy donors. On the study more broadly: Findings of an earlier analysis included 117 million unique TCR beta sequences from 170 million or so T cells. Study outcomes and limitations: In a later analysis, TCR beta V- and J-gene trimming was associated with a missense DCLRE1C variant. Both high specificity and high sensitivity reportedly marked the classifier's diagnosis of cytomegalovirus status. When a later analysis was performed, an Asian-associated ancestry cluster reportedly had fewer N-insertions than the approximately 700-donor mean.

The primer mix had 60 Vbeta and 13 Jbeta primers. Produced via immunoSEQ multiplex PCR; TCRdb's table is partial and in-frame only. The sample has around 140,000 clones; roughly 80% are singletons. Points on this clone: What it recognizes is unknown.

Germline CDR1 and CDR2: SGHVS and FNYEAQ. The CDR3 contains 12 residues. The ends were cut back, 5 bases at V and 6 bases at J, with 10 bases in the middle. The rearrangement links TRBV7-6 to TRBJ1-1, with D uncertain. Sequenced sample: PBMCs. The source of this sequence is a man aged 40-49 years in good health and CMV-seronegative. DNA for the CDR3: TGTGCCAGCAGCGCGGGCGGCCCTGAAGCTTTCTTT. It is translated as CASSAGGPEAFF.